This T cell receptor (beta chain) stems from a study of human T cells and chemical hapten exposure. Study findings and constraints: Significantly greater numbers of large CDR3 similarity clusters came from expanded TCRs than from controls.

TCRdb passed the RACE reads through MiXCR, listing each CDR3 protein once. The table lists tens of thousands of distinct CDR3 sequences, 9.9% of them singletons. Indicated time point: patch test 2, 6 weeks after DPC sensitization. Specified treatment: therapeutic diphenylcyclopropenone sensitization with weekly scalp DPC. Unfractionated whole blood was the source from which total RNA was extracted. Germline loops: CDR1 MNHEY, CDR2 SMNVEV (reference sequence). Trimming pared 0 bases from V and 2 bases from J, leaving 8 bases between. This CDR3 is built from 15 residues. This clonotype occurred many times. The antigen remains unidentified.

The genes are TRBV27 and TRBJ1-5, with unresolved D. The origin of this receptor is a woman between 45 and 65 years old with alopecia areata. Some clones in this sample may be carry-over from other donors' samples. The sequencing here drew on whole blood, taken in connection with sensitization to the hapten diphenylcyclopropenone (DPC). CDR3 bases: TGTGCCAGCAGTTTATCGTGGAGGGGCAATCAGCCCCAGCATTTT. It translates to CASSLSWRGNQPQHF.